This TCR beta chain came from a study of blood T cell repertoires in COVID-19. Study-wide context: Samples of COVID-19 (acute and convalescent) were obtained from the United States, Italy and Spain. T cells, B-cell-depleted T cells, or PBMCs provided the cDNA or gDNA that served as material.

This CDR3 region has 14 residues. V gave up 4 bases and J gave up 2 bases, with 11 bases separating them. The germline CDR1 and CDR2 sequences are SGHRS and YFSETQ. Only one count was recorded for this clone. Study processing details: Reference gene primer amplification yielded estimated nucleated cell counts. Only in-frame clones appear in the TCRdb table, and some are missing; sequencing was by immunoSEQ multiplex PCR. D and trimming were read from the DNA, whereas the V and J calls and clone size are those reported in that table. The repertoire has approximately 390,000 clones, approximately 87% of them found once; the top ten carry over 2%. Followed longitudinally, the Seattle patients had been enrolled during active infection.

The sequence was collected from a woman aged 55-69 years with COVID-19, enrolled during active disease. The chain recombines TRBV5-1 with TRBJ2-3; D might be TRBD2 (6 bases). Input material: peripheral blood. The CDR3 here is CASSRDSFTDTQYF. The CDR3 DNA sequence: TGCGCCAGCAGCAGGGACTCTTTCACAGATACGCAGTATTTT.